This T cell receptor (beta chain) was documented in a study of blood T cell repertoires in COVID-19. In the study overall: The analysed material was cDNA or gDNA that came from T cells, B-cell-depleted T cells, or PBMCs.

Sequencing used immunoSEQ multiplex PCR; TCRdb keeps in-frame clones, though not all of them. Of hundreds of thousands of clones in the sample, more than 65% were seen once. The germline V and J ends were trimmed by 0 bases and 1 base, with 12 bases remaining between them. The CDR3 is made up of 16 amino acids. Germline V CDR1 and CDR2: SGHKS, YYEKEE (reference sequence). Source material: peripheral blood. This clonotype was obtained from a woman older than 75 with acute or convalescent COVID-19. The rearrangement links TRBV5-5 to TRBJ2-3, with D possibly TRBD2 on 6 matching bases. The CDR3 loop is CASSLVYAGRTDTQYF. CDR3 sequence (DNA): TGTGCCAGCAGCTTGGTGTATGCGGGGCGCACAGATACGCAGTATTTT.